The next 15 T cell receptor beta chains were all read from a single sample in a study of blood T cell repertoires in COVID-19. TCRdb's copy holds only in-frame clones and misses some; the assay was immunoSEQ multiplex PCR. The sample has fewer than 75,000 clones; roughly nine tenths are singletons. Sequencing was done on a sample of peripheral blood. Receptors originate from a man aged 45 to 65 with active COVID-19.

The chain employs TRBV3-1 (or the pseudogene TRBV3-2) and TRBJ1-5; no definite D call. V was clipped by 2 bases and J by 4 bases, with 6 bases between them. CDR1 is LGHDT and CDR2 is YNNKEL in the germline V gene (reference sequence). The CDR3 has 13 amino acids. The CDR3 region is CASSQQENQPQHF. The CDR3 DNA reads TGTGCCAGCAGCCAACAGGAAAATCAGCCCCAGCATTTT.

The CDR3 spells CASSPRDRGQSGYTF. CDR3 in DNA: TGCGCCAGCAGCCCACGGGACAGGGGGCAAAGTGGCTACACCTTC. The V call is TRBV4-3, the J call TRBJ1-2, with 12 bases matching TRBD1. CDR1 is LGHNA, CDR2 YSLEER, per germline. Trimming removed 4 bases from V and 7 bases from J; junction bases left unmatched: 7. The CDR3 totals 15 residues.

The chain links TRBV5-6 to TRBJ2-4, with D perhaps matching TRBD1 (6 bases). This CDR3 is built from 12 residues. V was pared by 4 bases and J by 10 bases, with 12 bases between. Germline V gene data show CDR1 as SGHDT and CDR2 as YYEEEE. The CDR3 reads CASSPDRRIQYF. In DNA, the CDR3 is TGTGCCAGCAGCCCGGACAGAAGGATTCAGTACTTC.

The chain employs TRBV20-1 and TRBJ1-2, with D possibly being TRBD1 (5 bases). This CDR3 spans 11 amino acids. The germline V gene encodes CDR1 DFQATT and CDR2 SNEGSKA (reference sequence). Trimming pared 2 bases from V and 4 bases from J, leaving 5 bases between. The CDR3 DNA is TGCAGTGCTAGACAGGGCTATGGCTACACCTTC. Encoded protein: CSARQGYGYTF.

V and J are TRBV7-3 and TRBJ2-6, with unresolved D. Germline V gene data show CDR1 as SGHTA and CDR2 as FQGTGA. V lost 2 bases and J 1 base, leaving 9 bases between the germline ends. The CDR3 spans 16 residues. The CDR3 bases are TGTGCCAGCAGCTTATTAGGCGGTTCTGGGGCCAACGTCCTGACTTTC. It yields the protein CASSLLGGSGANVLTF.

This clone has just one count. The chain uses TRBV14 and TRBJ1-2, with D unresolved. The CDR3 is 14 amino acids. V lost 2 bases to trimming and J lost 2 bases, with 9 bases between them. Germline CDR1 reads SGHDN; CDR2 reads FVKESK. CDR3 nucleotides: TGTGCCAGCAGCCAATGGAGTAGGAACTATGGCTACACCTTC. This gives the protein CASSQWSRNYGYTF.

The chain recombines TRBV19 with TRBJ2-1; possibly TRBD2 for D (6 bases). Germline V gene lookup returns CDR1 LNHDA and CDR2 SQIVND (reference sequence). The CDR3 is 12 amino acids. V was trimmed by 2 bases and J by 10 bases, leaving 9 bases between them. CDR3 coding DNA: TGTGCCAGTAGTATAATTCGGGGGGAGCAGTTCTTC. As protein: CASSIIRGEQFF.

The chain combines TRBV9 with TRBJ2-1; TRBD2 matches at 7 bases. V trimming: 0 bases; J trimming: 2 bases; junction bases outside the gene matches: 2. In germline, CDR1 is SGDLS, CDR2 YYNGEE. This CDR3 is 15 amino acids long. CDR3 sequence reads: CASSVVGRTYNEQFF. In nucleotides, the CDR3 is TGTGCCAGCAGCGTAGTCGGGAGGACCTACAATGAGCAGTTCTTC.

CDR3 in DNA: TGTGCCTGGAGTAAACCGGGACAGTTAGCCAAAAACATTCAGTACTTC. It encodes CAWSKPGQLAKNIQYF. V and J are TRBV30 and TRBJ2-4; TRBD1 matches at 7 bases. The CDR3 runs 16 residues. Looked up from germline, CDR1 is GTSNPN and CDR2 is SVGIG (reference sequence). V lost 2 bases to trimming and J lost 0 bases; unmatched junction nucleotides: 7.

The CDR3 DNA follows: TGTGCCAGCAGCCCCCACGAACGGGATGAGCAGTTCTTC. Translated: CASSPHERDEQFF. The rearrangement uses TRBV9 and TRBJ2-1; no definite D call. The germline CDR1 and CDR2 sequences are SGDLS and YYNGEE. Trimming took 4 bases from V and 8 from J, leaving 13 bases between them. The CDR3 runs to 13 residues.

The table lists this clone with a few counts. The rearrangement links TRBV5-1 to TRBJ1-2; 10 bases agree with TRBD1. With 4 bases clipped from V and 7 bases from J, the junction kept 10 bases outside the gene matches. This CDR3 has 15 residues. Germline CDR1 and CDR2: SGHRS and YFSETQ. The CDR3 DNA follows: TGCGCCAGCAGCCTTATGCGCTGGGACAGGGGTGGCTACACCTTC. As protein: CASSLMRWDRGGYTF. Variable domain in full (rest from reference TRBV5-1 and TRBJ1-2): KAGVTQTPRYLIKTRGQQVTLSCSPISGHRSVSWYQQTPGQGLQFLFEYFSETQRNKGNFPGRFSGRQFSNSRSEMNVSTLELGDSALYLCASSLMRWDRGGYTFGSGTRLTVV.

This chain connects TRBV7-2 to TRBJ2-1; tentatively, D is TRBD1 (5 bases). CDR1 and CDR2 from the germline V gene are SGHTA and FQGNSA. The CDR3 covers 13 residues. The V gene lost 4 bases and the J gene lost 7 bases, with 11 bases spanning the gap. CDR3 DNA: TGTGCCAGCAGCTCAGGGATGCGAAATGAGCAGTTCTTC. Amino acid sequence: CASSSGMRNEQFF.

This clone was recorded only once. This chain uses TRBV20-1 with TRBJ1-2, with a tentative D call TRBD1 (5 bases). The CDR3 totals 11 residues. Trimming took off 2 bases at V and 12 bases at J, with 13 bases between the two ends. From germline, CDR1 is DFQATT and CDR2 SNEGSKA (reference sequence). The CDR3 bases are TGCAGTGCTAGACCCCCCGGGACTAACACCTTC. Its protein product is CSARPPGTNTF.

This clone was observed once. The V and J genes are TRBV7-8 and TRBJ2-2; 11 bases agree with TRBD2. Losses at the gene ends were 2 bases for V and 5 bases for J; bases not matched to a gene: 4. The CDR3 runs to 16 residues. The V gene's germline CDR1 is SGHVS and CDR2 FQNEAQ. The DNA for the CDR3 is TGTGCCAGCAGCTTACGACTAGCGGGGTTAACCGGGGAGCTGTTTTTT. It encodes CASSLRLAGLTGELFF.

This chain connects TRBV27 to TRBJ2-1; TRBD2 matches at 8 bases. Trimming cost V 6 bases and J 9 bases; bases outside gene matches: 10. The V gene's germline CDR1 is MNHEY and CDR2 SMNVEV (reference sequence). This CDR3 has 14 amino acids. CDR3 amino acids: CASRYGGGRSEQFF. For the CDR3, the DNA is TGTGCCAGCAGATACGGGGGGGGCCGTAGTGAGCAGTTCTTC.